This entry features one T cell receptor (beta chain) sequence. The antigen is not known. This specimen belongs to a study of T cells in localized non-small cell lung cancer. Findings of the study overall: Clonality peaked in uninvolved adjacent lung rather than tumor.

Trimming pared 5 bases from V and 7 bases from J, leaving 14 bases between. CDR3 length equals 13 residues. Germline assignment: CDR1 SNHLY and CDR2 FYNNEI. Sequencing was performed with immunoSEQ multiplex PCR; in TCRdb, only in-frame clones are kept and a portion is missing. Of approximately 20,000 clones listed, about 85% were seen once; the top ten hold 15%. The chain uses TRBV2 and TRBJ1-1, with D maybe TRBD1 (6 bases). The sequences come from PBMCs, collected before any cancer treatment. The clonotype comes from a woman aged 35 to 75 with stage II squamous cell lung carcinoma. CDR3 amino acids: CASSLQGGGEAFF. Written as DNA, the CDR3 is TGTGCCAGCAGTTTACAGGGTGGGGGTGAAGCTTTCTTT. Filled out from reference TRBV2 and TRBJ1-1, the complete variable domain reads EPEVTQTPSHQVTQMGQEVILRCVPISNHLYFYWYRQILGQKVEFLVSFYNNEISEKSEIFDDQFSVERPDGSNFTLKIRSTKLEDSAMYFCASSLQGGGEAFFGQGTRLTVV.